This T cell receptor beta chain derives from a study of cytomegalovirus exposure and HLA in healthy donors. The study ran its PCR with 60 Vbeta and 13 Jbeta primers. Using immunoSEQ multiplex PCR, the repertoire was profiled, and TCRdb retains in-frame clones only, with some absent. The data show nearly 200,000 clones, 82% seen once. This sequence was found in a woman aged 45 to 65 in good health and CMV-seropositive. The sequenced sample consisted of PBMCs.

The CDR3 loop reads CASSLPGSGYTF. The DNA of the CDR3 is TGTGCCAGCAGCTTGCCGGGGTCGGGCTACACCTTC. The chain joins TRBV5-8 to TRBJ1-2; no reliable D call. The CDR3 has 12 amino acids. CDR1 is SGHTS and CDR2 is YDEGEE in the germline V gene. The V and J ends lost 1 base and 8 bases respectively, with 9 bases between them. The full variable domain, with the rest looked up from reference TRBV5-8 and TRBJ1-2, is EAGVTQSPTHLIKTRGQQATLRCSPISGHTSVYWYQQALGLGLQFLLWYDEGEERNRGNFPPRFSGRQFPNYSSELNVNALELEDSALYLCASSLPGSGYTFGSGTRLTVV.